The entry below describes one T cell receptor beta chain. 13 Jbeta primers and 60 Vbeta primers were used for the PCR. Some clones are missing from TCRdb's copy, which holds only in-frame ones; the method was immunoSEQ multiplex PCR. This table holds 200,000 to 250,000 clones, approximately 79% found once. These data originate in a study of cytomegalovirus exposure and HLA in healthy donors. The V segment lost 4 bases and the J segment 6 bases; nucleotides outside the gene matches: 12. The CDR3 runs 16 residues. Per germline, CDR1 SGHDT and CDR2 YYEEEE. The rearrangement uses TRBV5-6 and TRBJ2-7; 11 bases match TRBD2. The source is a girl aged 2 to 10 in good health and CMV-seronegative. The sample taken for sequencing was PBMCs. The CDR3 region is CASSRPTSGSPSEQYF. The CDR3 DNA reads as TGTGCCAGCAGCCGTCCCACTAGCGGGAGTCCGTCCGAGCAGTACTTC.